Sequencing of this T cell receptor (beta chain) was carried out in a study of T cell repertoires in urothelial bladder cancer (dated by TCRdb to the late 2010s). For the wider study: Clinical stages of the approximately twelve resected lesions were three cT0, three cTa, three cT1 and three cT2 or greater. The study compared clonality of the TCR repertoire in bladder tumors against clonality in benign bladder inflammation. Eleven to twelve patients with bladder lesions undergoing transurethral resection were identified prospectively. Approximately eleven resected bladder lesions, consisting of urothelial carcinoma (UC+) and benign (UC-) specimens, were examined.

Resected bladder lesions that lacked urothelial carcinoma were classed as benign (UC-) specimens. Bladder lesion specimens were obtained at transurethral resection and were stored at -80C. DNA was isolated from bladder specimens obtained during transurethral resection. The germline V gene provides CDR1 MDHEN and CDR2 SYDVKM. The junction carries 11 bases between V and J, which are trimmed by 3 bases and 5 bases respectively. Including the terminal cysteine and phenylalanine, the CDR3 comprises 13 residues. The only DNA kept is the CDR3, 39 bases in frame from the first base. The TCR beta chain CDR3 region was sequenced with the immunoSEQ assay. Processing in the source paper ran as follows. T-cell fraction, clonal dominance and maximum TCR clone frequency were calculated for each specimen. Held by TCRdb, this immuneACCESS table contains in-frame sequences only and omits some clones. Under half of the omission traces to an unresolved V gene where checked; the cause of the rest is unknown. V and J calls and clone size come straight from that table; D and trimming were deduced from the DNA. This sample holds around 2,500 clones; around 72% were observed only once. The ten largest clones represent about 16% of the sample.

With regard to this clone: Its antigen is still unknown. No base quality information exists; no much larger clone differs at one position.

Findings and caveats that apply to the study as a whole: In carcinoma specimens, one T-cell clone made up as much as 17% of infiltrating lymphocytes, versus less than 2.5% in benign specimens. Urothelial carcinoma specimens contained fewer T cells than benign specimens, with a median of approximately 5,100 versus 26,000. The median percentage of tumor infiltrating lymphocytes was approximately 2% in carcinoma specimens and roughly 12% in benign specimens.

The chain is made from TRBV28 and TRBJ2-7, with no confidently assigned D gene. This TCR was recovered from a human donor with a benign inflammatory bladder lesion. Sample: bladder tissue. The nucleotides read TGTGCCAGCAGTTTCCCCAAGCACCACGAGCAGTACTTC. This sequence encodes CASSFPKHHEQYF.